This T cell receptor beta chain came from a study of beta chain features in type 1 diabetes. Overall study context: Taken together, all samples contributed 90 million to 140 million examined sorted cells. Study outcomes and limitations: Among patients with Type 1 diabetes, TCRB CDR3s were moderately but significantly shorter in every one of the four CD4+ subsets. Overrepresentation of cells with high TCR expression could result from cDNA sequencing. Healthy donors had naive, central memory and Treg TCRB repertoires that appeared less similar than those seen among patients.

V lost 3 bases, J lost 7 bases, and 13 bases lay in between. CDR3 length: 14 residues. CDR1 and CDR2 (germline): KGHSH, LQKENI. The investigators reverse transcribed all of the isolated RNA, so they sequenced expressed TCRB transcripts. This table comes from immunoSEQ multiplex PCR, and its TCRdb copy is limited to in-frame clones, with some not included. The table includes around 150,000 clones, about 9.3% detected once. With regard to this clone: Its antigen is as yet unknown.

The source of this sequence is a man in his thirties or forties with type 1 diabetes. Sequencing input: central memory CD4+ T cells from blood. The rearrangement uses TRBV18 and TRBJ1-5, with no clear D. The CDR3 is CASSPSAGPQPQHF. The CDR3 region has the DNA TGTGCCAGCTCACCCTCAGCGGGTCCCCAGCCCCAGCATTTT. The entire variable domain, with the rest obtained from reference TRBV18 and TRBJ1-5, is as follows: NAGVMQNPRHLVRRRGQEARLRCSPMKGHSHVYWYRQLPEEGLKFMVYLQKENIIDESGMPKERFSAEFPKEGPSILRIQQVVRGDSAAYFCASSPSAGPQPQHFGDGTRLSIL.